A selection of T cell receptor beta chains follows, all from one sample in a study of regulatory T cells in long-lasting Graves disease. MiXCR, applied by TCRdb to the multiplex PCR reads, yields one record per CDR3 protein. The data show some 430,000 distinct CDR3 sequences, with around a fifth seen just once and approximately 6.4% held by the top ten. The sequencing used peripheral blood mononuclear cells (PBMCs), collected when the disease was refractory, from a patient treated with antithyroid drugs. The receptors shown here come from a female donor with Graves disease. CDR3s include the opening cysteine and the closing phenylalanine or tryptophan. Each record gives: J gene, D gene, V gene, clone size, CDR3 protein, CDR3 DNA. The D gene is left open where the match is weak. Some rows mark clone size as missing; the rest say once, few, many or name a class of expanded clone.

>TRBJ2-5|-|TRBV4-2|-
CASSQDLILGNQETQYF
TGTGCCAGCAGCCAAGACCTCATTCTGGGGAACCAAGAGACCCAGTACTTC
>TRBJ1-1|-|TRBV5-5|many
CASRDNRGTEAFF
TGTGCCAGCAGGGACAACCGAGGGACTGAAGCTTTCTTT
>TRBJ2-7|-|TRBV20-1|-
CSSPGPGPYEQYF
TGCAGTTCGCCGGGCCCCGGGCCCTACGAGCAGTACTTC
>TRBJ1-2|-|TRBV6-5|many
CASSFDGSYGYTF
TGTGCCAGCAGTTTCGACGGAAGCTATGGCTACACCTTC
>TRBJ2-5|-|TRBV29-1|-
CSVVVLGETQYF
TGCAGCGTTGTAGTTCTCGGAGAGACCCAGTACTTC
>TRBJ1-2|TRBD1|TRBV6-1|many
CASSDPGTEDGYTF
TGTGCCAGCAGTGATCCCGGGACAGAGGATGGCTACACCTTC
>TRBJ1-2|TRBD1|TRBV18|-
CASSPNGQGVGGYTF
TGTGCCAGCTCACCGAACGGACAGGGAGTAGGCGGCTACACCTTC
>TRBJ1-1|-|TRBV28|many
CASSFLGVGSTEAFF
TGTGCCAGCAGTTTCCTCGGCGTCGGGAGCACTGAAGCTTTCTTT
>TRBJ2-6|-|TRBV12-3/TRBV12-4|many
CASSLATGANVLTF
TGTGCCAGCAGTTTGGCAACTGGGGCCAACGTCCTGACTTTC
>TRBJ1-6|-|TRBV9|-
CASSSRGLNSPLHF
TGTGCCAGCAGCTCCCGGGGCCTTAATTCACCCCTCCACTTT
>TRBJ1-5|TRBD1|TRBV28|many
CASSSTGVQPQHF
TGTGCCAGCAGTTCGACAGGGGTTCAGCCCCAGCATTTT
>TRBJ2-7|-|TRBV28|many
CASSTLNPGGHEQYF
TGTGCCAGCAGCACCCTAAACCCGGGGGGCCACGAGCAGTACTTC
>TRBJ2-2|TRBD2|TRBV27|-
CASSLISGSLGTGELFF
TGTGCCAGCAGTTTAATTAGCGGGAGTCTCGGCACCGGGGAGCTGTTTTTT
>TRBJ1-6|TRBD1|TRBV2|many
CASTMDRDGSPLHF
TGTGCCAGCACCATGGACAGGGACGGATCACCCCTCCACTTT
>TRBJ2-7|TRBD1|TRBV19|-
CASSSPPDRGLDEQYF
TGTGCCAGTAGTAGTCCCCCGGACAGGGGATTAGACGAGCAGTACTTC
>TRBJ1-2|TRBD1|TRBV28|many
CASSFIQGAYGYTF
TGTGCCAGCAGTTTTATCCAGGGGGCGTATGGCTACACCTTC
>TRBJ2-3|-|TRBV6-2/TRBV6-3|-
CASSYAGSGTQYF
TGTGCCAGCAGTTACGCAGGGTCCGGTACGCAGTATTTT
>TRBJ1-5|-|TRBV14|few
CASSQGRGAGGDQPQHF
TGTGCCAGCAGCCAGGGGCGGGGCGCGGGGGGCGATCAGCCCCAGCATTTT
>TRBJ1-1|TRBD1|TRBV12-3/TRBV12-4|-
CASGQVNTEAFF
TGTGCCAGCGGACAGGTAAACACTGAAGCTTTCTTT
>TRBJ1-5|-|TRBV7-8|-
CASSPRPGSNQPQHF
TGTGCCAGCAGCCCCCGTCCGGGTAGCAATCAGCCCCAGCATTTT
>TRBJ2-7|-|TRBV6-5|few
CASSYSWTAPYEQYF
TGTGCCAGCAGTTACTCGTGGACTGCTCCCTACGAGCAGTACTTC